This T cell receptor (beta chain) was captured by sequencing in a study of blood T cell repertoires in COVID-19. The junction had 1 base not matched to a gene; V was cut back by 0 bases and J by 3 bases. The CDR3 spans 15 residues. Per the germline V gene, CDR1 is SGHNT and CDR2 is YYREEE (reference sequence). Repertoires were generated with immunoSEQ multiplex PCR, while TCRdb's copy carries only in-frame clones and drops some. The table has under 90,000 clones, over 75% seen once. The receptor comes from a man aged 65 to 79 with active or convalescent COVID-19. The sample comprised peripheral blood. The V gene is TRBV5-4, the J gene TRBJ1-3; 9 bases are shared with TRBD1. Here the CDR3 reads CASSLGTGVGNTIYF. As DNA, the CDR3 is TGTGCCAGCAGCTTGGGGACAGGGGTTGGAAACACCATATATTTT.